The 7 T cell receptor beta chains in this list originate from one sample, sequenced in a study of blood T cell repertoires in COVID-19. Repertoires were generated with immunoSEQ multiplex PCR, while TCRdb's copy carries only in-frame clones and drops some. The sample consists of around 380,000 clones, over 65% of them appearing once. Sequenced input: peripheral blood. Receptors originate from a human donor with acute or convalescent COVID-19. The donor label of this sample is uncertain.

The CDR3 loop is CASSGYGGSQPQHF. The CDR3 DNA reads as TGTGCCAGCAGCGGGTATGGGGGGAGCCAGCCCCAGCATTTT. The V and J genes are TRBV6-5 and TRBJ1-5, with D possibly being TRBD1 (5 bases). This CDR3 comprises 14 residues. Germline V gene data show CDR1 as MNHEY and CDR2 as SVGAGI. Trimming cost V 6 bases and J 7 bases, with 16 bases left between them.

CDR3 sequence: CASSEQGSRYSNQPQHF. The CDR3 DNA sequence: TGCGCCAGCAGTGAGCAGGGCTCCCGTTATAGCAATCAGCCCCAGCATTTT. The rearrangement links TRBV10-2 to TRBJ1-5; a possible D gene is TRBD1 (5 bases). Germline CDR1 and CDR2: WSHSY and SAAADI. The CDR3 runs 17 residues. Trimming left V 2 bases short and J 0 bases short, with 14 bases between.

J is TRBJ2-4 and V is TRBV28, with D maybe TRBD2 (6 bases). This CDR3 is built from 16 residues. V was trimmed by 1 base and J by 2 bases, leaving 12 bases between them. Germline loops: CDR1 MDHEN, CDR2 SYDVKM. CDR3 loop: CASSLSGTWTKNIQYF. The CDR3 bases are TGTGCCAGCAGTTTATCAGGGACTTGGACCAAAAACATTCAGTACTTC.

V usage is TRBV12-3 or TRBV12-4 and J usage is TRBJ1-1, with a tentative D call TRBD1 (6 bases). Between the trimmed V and J ends, which lost 6 bases and 2 bases, there was a span of 10 bases. The CDR3 runs to 13 residues. Here the CDR3 reads CASRRTVNTEAFF. For the CDR3, the DNA is TGTGCCAGCAGACGGACAGTTAACACTGAAGCTTTCTTT.

The chain employs TRBV3-1 (or the pseudogene TRBV3-2) and TRBJ2-7; TRBD2 matches 8 bases. Per the germline V gene, CDR1 is LGHDT and CDR2 is YNNKEL (reference sequence). This CDR3 contains 15 residues. The ends lost 4 bases at V and 7 bases at J; junction bases unmatched: 12. The CDR3 loop reads CASSPAGTRLTEQYF. CDR3 nucleotides: TGTGCCAGCAGCCCCGCCGGGACTAGGTTGACGGAGCAGTACTTC.

Details on this clone: Other DNA variants within this sample encode the same CDR3. The J gene is TRBJ1-1, the V gene TRBV2; possible D gene TRBD1, 5 bases. V was shortened by 4 bases and J by 0 bases, with 6 bases between the two germline ends. CDR3 length equals 13 residues. Germline V gives CDR1 SNHLY, CDR2 FYNNEI. In DNA, the CDR3 is TGTGCCAGCAGTGGGACACTGAACACTGAAGCTTTCTTT. This gives the protein CASSGTLNTEAFF.

The chain employs TRBV9 and TRBJ2-3; TRBD2 agrees at 9 bases. This CDR3 region has 17 residues. V shed 2 bases and J 4 bases; nucleotides not matched to a gene: 11. The germline V gene encodes CDR1 SGDLS and CDR2 YYNGEE. This chain's CDR3 is CASSVMASGAVPDTQYF. The CDR3, as DNA: TGTGCCAGCAGCGTGATGGCTAGCGGGGCGGTACCAGATACGCAGTATTTT.